This T cell receptor (beta chain) was sequenced during a study of CD8 T cells in Susac syndrome. The RNA input was about 0.45 to 1 ug, and it was reverse transcribed with random hexamers. One entry per CDR3 protein, called by TCRdb with MiXCR from the immunoSEQ multiplex PCR reads. The data show about 200,000 distinct CDR3 sequences, 95% seen once. The multiple sclerosis controls comprised treatment-naive patients whose relapsing-remitting disease was stable or active. Trimming stripped 3 bases from V and 1 base from J, with 16 bases between. This CDR3 is built from 16 residues. The germline V gene encodes CDR1 SGHDT and CDR2 YYEEEE.

The sample comprised CD4+ T cells from PBMCs. This receptor was taken from a human donor with multiple sclerosis. V is TRBV5-6 and J is TRBJ1-1; TRBD1 might be the D (6 bases). CDR3 amino acids: CASSWAIRTANTEAFF. CDR3 in DNA: TGTGCCAGCAGCTGGGCTATTAGGACAGCGAACACTGAAGCTTTCTTT.